The T cell receptor (beta chain) under discussion was sequenced for a study of cytomegalovirus exposure and HLA in healthy donors. This cohort consisted of healthy bone marrow donors. Broader study findings: There were several of the most significant clusters that appeared linked to common viral pathogens in a later analysis. HLA restriction was apparent for most CMV-associated TCR beta chains in a later analysis. Compared with the roughly 670-donor mean, an Asian-associated ancestry cluster reportedly had fewer N-insertions, according to a later analysis.

For this clone: No antigen is known for it.

The PCR was carried out with 60 Vbeta primers and 13 Jbeta primers. Data came from immunoSEQ multiplex PCR; TCRdb stores just in-frame clones and leaves some out. The top ten hold 3.5% to 4% of the sample, which has about 110,000 clones, around 85% seen once. The V and J ends lost 5 bases and 2 bases, in that order; junction bases with no gene match: 7. Germline V gives CDR1 SGHDT, CDR2 YYEEEE. The length of the CDR3 is 14 residues. Material: PBMCs. The V call is TRBV5-6, the J call TRBJ2-7, with 7 nucleotides matching TRBD1. This TCR was recovered from a man aged 55-75 years in good health and CMV-seronegative. The CDR3 loop reads CASSQDRSPYEQYF. For the CDR3, the DNA is TGTGCCAGCAGTCAGGACAGGAGTCCCTACGAGCAGTACTTC.